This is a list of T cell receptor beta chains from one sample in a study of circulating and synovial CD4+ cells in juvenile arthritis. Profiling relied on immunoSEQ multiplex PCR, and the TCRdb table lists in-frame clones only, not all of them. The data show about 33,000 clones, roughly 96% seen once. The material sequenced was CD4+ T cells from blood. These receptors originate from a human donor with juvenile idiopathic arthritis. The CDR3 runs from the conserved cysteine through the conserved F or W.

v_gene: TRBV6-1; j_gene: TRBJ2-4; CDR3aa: CASSFMTETKNIQYF
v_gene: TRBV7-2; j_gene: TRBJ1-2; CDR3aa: CASSRTGGYGYTF
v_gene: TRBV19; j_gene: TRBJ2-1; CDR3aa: CASSIGSRGANIEQFF
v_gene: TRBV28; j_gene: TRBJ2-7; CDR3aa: CASSPLGTPSDEQYF
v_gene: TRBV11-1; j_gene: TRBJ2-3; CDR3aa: CASSAYWDAGARDTQYF
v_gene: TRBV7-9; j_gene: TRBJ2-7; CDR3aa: CASSLSGGGKYF
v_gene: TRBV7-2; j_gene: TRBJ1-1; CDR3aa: CASSLAQGQLLLNTEAFF
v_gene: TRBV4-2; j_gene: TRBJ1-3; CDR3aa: CASSGPQDSGNTIYF
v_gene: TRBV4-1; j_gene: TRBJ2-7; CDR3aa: CASSQPLERRETYEQYF
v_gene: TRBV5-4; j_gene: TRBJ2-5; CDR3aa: CASSLGGRQEREETQYF
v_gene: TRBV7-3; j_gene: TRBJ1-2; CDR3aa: CASSLSSGHGRDGYTF
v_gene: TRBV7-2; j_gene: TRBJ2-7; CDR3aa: CASSLQGAASSYEQYF
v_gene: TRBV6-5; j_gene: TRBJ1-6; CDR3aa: CASSGSRTGVSPLHF
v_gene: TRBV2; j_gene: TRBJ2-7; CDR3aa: CASSQRTSGGDEQYF
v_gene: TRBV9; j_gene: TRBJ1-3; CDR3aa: CASSVAGTGIRNTIYF
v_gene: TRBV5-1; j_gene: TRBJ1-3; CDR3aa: CASSQEYSGTGVYF
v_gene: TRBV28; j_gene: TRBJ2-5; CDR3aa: CASSFLGQETQYF
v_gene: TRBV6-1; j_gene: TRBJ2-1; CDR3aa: CASSGLAGVSSYNEQFF
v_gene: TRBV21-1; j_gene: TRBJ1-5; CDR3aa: CASSKARKEGTYQPQHF
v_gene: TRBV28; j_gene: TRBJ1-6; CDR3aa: CASRDDRVLSYNSPLHF
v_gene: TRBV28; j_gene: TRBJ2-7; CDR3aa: CASSFRYEQYF
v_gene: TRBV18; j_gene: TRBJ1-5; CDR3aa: CASSPGGSGSNQPQHF
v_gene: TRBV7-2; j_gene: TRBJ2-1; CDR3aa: CASSLEGFYNEQFF